Each of the 10 T cell receptor beta chains below was sequenced from the same sample in a study of regulatory T cells in long-lasting Graves disease. Researchers made TCR beta libraries by using iRepertoire HTBI primers and running Arm-PCR on CDR3 regions. MiXCR was run by TCRdb on the multiplex PCR reads, yielding one entry per CDR3 protein. This table has some 220,000 distinct CDR3 sequences, about 19% appearing once. Time point given: newly diagnosed GD, antithyroid drugs for less than 3 months. Making the TCR library involved RNA that had been extracted from PBMCs. The data were also submitted as part of a second study, on T cells in Graves' hyperthyroidism and ophthalmopathy.

Sample: peripheral blood mononuclear cells (PBMCs), taken at new diagnosis, from a patient treated with antithyroid drugs. These receptor sequences come from a woman aged 25-40 years with Graves disease.

This clonotype was observed a handful of times. The CDR3 loop reads CSARPLGQEGLYGYTF. DNA of the CDR3: TGCAGTGCTAGACCTTTAGGGCAGGAGGGCCTCTATGGCTACACCTTC. The chain uses TRBV20-1 and TRBJ1-2; D uncertain. The V gene's germline CDR1 is DFQATT and CDR2 SNEGSKA (reference sequence). V lost 2 bases and J lost 4, with 20 bases in between. The CDR3 has 16 residues.

This clonotype was seen ten or more times. The chain couples TRBV6-2 or TRBV6-3 to TRBJ2-7; 7 bases fit TRBD1. V trimming: 6 bases; J trimming: 6 bases; junction bases outside the gene matches: 8. The CDR3 loop spans 13 amino acids. Germline CDR1 reads MNHEY; CDR2 reads SVGEGT. Here the CDR3 DNA reads TGTGCCAGCAGGGCGAAGGACAGGCTCGAGCAGTACTTC. Its translation: CASRAKDRLEQYF.

This sequence joins TRBV18 and TRBJ2-7; 7 bases agree with TRBD2. After removal of 6 bases from V and 0 bases from J, the junction contained 8 bases not matched to a gene. Per the germline V gene, CDR1 is KGHSH and CDR2 is LQKENI. This CDR3 is built from 15 residues. DNA of the CDR3: TGTGCCAGCTCCCGGGACTATGGGAGCTCCTACGAGCAGTACTTC. Its protein is CASSRDYGSSYEQYF.

This clonotype was picked up many times. The chain uses TRBV20-1 and TRBJ1-2, with 9 bases aligning to TRBD1. Germline V gene data show CDR1 as DFQATT and CDR2 as SNEGSKA (reference sequence). Trimming removed 2 bases from V and 0 bases from J; junction bases left unmatched: 16. The CDR3 totals 19 residues. The CDR3 DNA sequence: TGCAGTGCTAGATTTGACCAGACCGGACAGGGGTTAACTAACTATGGCTACACCTTC. This encodes CSARFDQTGQGLTNYGYTF.

There are many counts of this clonotype. The chain uses TRBV19 and TRBJ2-5; 8 bases are shared with TRBD1. This CDR3 region has 15 residues. V gave up 6 bases and J gave up 0 bases; unmatched junction bases: 6. Germline V gene data show CDR1 as LNHDA and CDR2 as SQIVND (reference sequence). CDR3 nucleotides: TGTGCCAGTAGGAGGACAGGGCCTTACCAAGAGACCCAGTACTTC. Residues: CASRRTGPYQETQYF.

V is TRBV20-1 and J is TRBJ2-4; TRBD2 matches 10 bases. The CDR3 loop spans 14 amino acids. V lost 6 bases, J lost 7 bases, and 9 bases stayed unmatched. Germline-derived CDR1 and CDR2 are DFQATT and SNEGSKA (reference sequence). The CDR3: CSAYALAGKNIQYF. CDR3 coding DNA: TGCAGTGCCTATGCACTAGCGGGAAAGAACATTCAGTACTTC.

As to this clonotype: Given a much more abundant clone one base away, this may be a read error. This chain joins TRBV4-1 and TRBJ1-1; D is ambiguous. V was trimmed by 2 bases and J by 4 bases, leaving 14 bases between them. This CDR3 comprises 15 residues. CDR1 and CDR2 from the germline V gene are MGHRA and YSYEKL. CDR3 bases: TGCGCCAGCAGCCAACGCTGGATGTCGACCACTGAAGCTTTCTTT. Amino acids: CASSQRWMSTTEAFF.

Many counts were recorded for this clonotype. This sequence joins TRBV18 and TRBJ2-3; 8 bases agree with TRBD2. This CDR3 has 12 residues. Germline-derived CDR1 and CDR2 are KGHSH and LQKENI. V shed 8 bases, J shed 6 bases, and the junction held 4 bases outside the gene matches. The CDR3 DNA is TGTGCCAGCAGCCCGGGGGGGGATACGCAGTATTTT. Translation gives CASSPGGDTQYF.

This clonotype was found many times. The chain joins TRBV6-1 to TRBJ1-2; D remains ambiguous. Trimming shortened V by 3 bases and J by 5 bases, and 16 bases separated the two germline ends. Germline V gene lookup returns CDR1 MNHNS and CDR2 SASEGT. This CDR3 has 15 residues. CDR3 residues: CASSDSLRASYGYTF. CDR3 nucleotide sequence: TGTGCCAGCAGTGATAGCTTACGGGCAAGTTATGGCTACACCTTC.

This clonotype was observed many times. J is TRBJ1-1 and V is TRBV12-3 or TRBV12-4; unclear D gene. CDR3 size: 10 residues. Trimming stripped 7 bases from V and 11 bases from J, with 11 bases between. In DNA form, the CDR3 reads TGTGCCAGCAAGGGCCAGACGGCTTTCTTT. It is translated as CASKGQTAFF.